The sequence of this T cell receptor beta chain was determined in a study of T cells after yellow fever vaccination. Background on the study: SMART-Seq v4 Ultra Low Input prepared the low-cell-number fractions. Study-wide findings and caveats: Post-booster repertoires contained most primary-vaccination clones again (about 95% CD4, around 88% CD8). Peak timing came faster in the weaker secondary response, day 5 versus 15. In sorted memory subsets at day 0, almost all vaccine-responding clonotypes were below detection.

Trimming removed 6 bases from V and 2 bases from J; junction bases left unmatched: 5. This CDR3 is built from 15 residues. Germline CDR1 SGHTA, CDR2 FQGNSA. TCRdb re-analysed the 5' RACE reads in MiXCR, keeping a single row per CDR3 protein. Among about 13,000 distinct CDR3 sequences listed, approximately 5% were seen once. This clonotype was detected ten times or more. The TCR sequence derives from a man aged 25-45 years who received the YFV17D yellow fever vaccine. This rearrangement joins TRBV7-2 to TRBJ1-5; 9 bases are a match to TRBD1. Source: PBMCs, either bulk or a sorted T-cell subset (CD4+, CD8+, memory, or dextramer-sorted; not recorded which), taken 45 days after the yellow fever booster vaccination. Here the CDR3 reads CASRRTGEGNQPQHF. The CDR3 coding sequence is TGTGCCAGCAGACGGACAGGGGAAGGCAATCAGCCCCAGCATTTT. Combining the CDR3 with reference TRBV7-2 and TRBJ1-5 gives the whole variable domain GAGVSQSPSNKVTEKGKDVELRCDPISGHTALYWYRQSLGQGLEFLIYFQGNSAPDKSGLPSDRFSAERTGGSVSTLTIQRTQQEDSAVYLCASRRTGEGNQPQHFGDGTRLSIL.